This TCR beta chain was identified during a study of response to subunit inactivated influenza vaccine. The CDR3 spans 14 residues. Germline V lookup: CDR1 DFQATT, CDR2 SNEGSKA (reference sequence). The germline V and J ends were trimmed by 5 bases and 1 base, with 13 bases remaining between them. Each CDR3 protein is one row after TCRdb ran MiXCR on the RT-PCR reads. The sample lists 650,000 or so distinct CDR3 sequences, 12% to 15% seen once, with roughly 7.2% in the top ten. This specimen consisted of PBMCs from blood, obtained around 15 days before vaccination. The J gene is TRBJ2-3, the V gene TRBV20-1; possibly TRBD2 for D (7 bases). The clonotype was recovered from a man between 50 and 59 years old who received an inactivated influenza vaccine. The chain's CDR3 is CSARLGGRTDTQYF. The CDR3 nucleotides are TGCAGTGCTCGGCTGGGGGGGCGCACAGATACGCAGTATTTT.